A selection of T cell receptor beta chains follows, all from one sample in a study of T cell clones after liver transplantation. This table comes from immunoSEQ multiplex PCR, and its TCRdb copy is limited to in-frame clones, with some not included. The repertoire holds 95,000 to 130,000 clones, with roughly nine tenths as singletons. Sequenced material: CD4+ T cells from blood, taken 12 months after liver transplant. These receptors came from a human patient who received a liver transplant. Some T cells here may be from the graft donor. Each CDR3 is given with its conserved first and last residue. D genes are given only for firm matches. Size values are once, few and many counts, or a class for expanded clones, and some rows have none.

V	size	J	D	DNA	CDR3
TRBV5-1	-	TRBJ2-7	TRBD1	TGCGCCAGCAGCTTCACTTTGGGACAGGGGGCCCTCTACGAGCAGTACTTC	CASSFTLGQGALYEQYF
TRBV11-3	-	TRBJ2-5	TRBD1	TGTGCCAGCAGCCCTCGGACAGGCCAAGAGACCCAGTACTTC	CASSPRTGQETQYF
TRBV27	-	TRBJ2-7	TRBD2	TGTGCCAGCAGTTTATCCGATAGCGGGAGTCCCCCCTACGAGCAGTACTTC	CASSLSDSGSPPYEQYF
TRBV18	-	TRBJ1-5	TRBD1	TGTGCCAGCTCAGGACAGGGGGTGAACAATCAGCCCCAGCATTTT	CASSGQGVNNQPQHF
TRBV15	-	TRBJ1-1	-	TGTGCCACCAGCAGAGAAGGGGCGGACACTGAAGCTTTCTTT	CATSREGADTEAFF
TRBV7-2	-	TRBJ2-3	-	TGTGCCAGCAGCTTAGTATGGTCAGATACGCAGTATTTT	CASSLVWSDTQYF
TRBV5-1	-	TRBJ2-1	-	TGCGCCAGCAGCTTGGAGGGGCTTCTCTACAATGAGCAGTTCTTC	CASSLEGLLYNEQFF
TRBV11-3	few	TRBJ2-1	TRBD1	TGTGCCAGCAGCGAAACCGGGACAGGGCTAAATGAGCAGTTCTTC	CASSETGTGLNEQFF
TRBV18	-	TRBJ2-5	TRBD2	TGTGCCAGCTCACGTTCGACTAGCCGGGAGACCCAGTACTTC	CASSRSTSRETQYF
TRBV30	-	TRBJ1-2	-	TGTGCCTGGAGTTTACAAGTCGACTATGGCTACACCTTC	CAWSLQVDYGYTF
TRBV7-7	-	TRBJ1-5	-	TGTGCTAGCAGCTTGGATAGCAATCAGCCCCAGCATTTT	CASSLDSNQPQHF
TRBV11-3	once	TRBJ2-7	TRBD2	TGTGCCAGCAGCCTGGGACTAGCGGGCCCGGGGGCATACGAGCAGTACTTC	CASSLGLAGPGAYEQYF
TRBV10-2	few	TRBJ1-2	TRBD1	TGCGCCAGCAATAGGACAGGGATAGGGGATGGCTACACCTTC	CASNRTGIGDGYTF
TRBV27	-	TRBJ2-7	-	TGTGCCAGCACCACAGCTCGGGGATTCGGTGAGCAGTACTTC	CASTTARGFGEQYF
TRBV9	few	TRBJ2-6	TRBD1	TGTGCCAGCAGCGAGACTACCAAAACAGGGGGCGCTGGGGCCAACGTCCTGACTTTC	CASSETTKTGGAGANVLTF
TRBV30	-	TRBJ1-6	TRBD1	TGTGCCTGGAGTGAGAGACAGGGGGCGAAATCACCCCTCCACTTT	CAWSERQGAKSPLHF
TRBV5-4	few	TRBJ2-4	TRBD1	TGTGCCAGCAGCCCTGGGAGGGACAGGGTAAAAAACATTCAGTACTTC	CASSPGRDRVKNIQYF
TRBV15	-	TRBJ2-1	TRBD1	TGTGCCACCAGCAGAGAAGGCAGGGGGCCGAATGAGCAGTTCTTC	CATSREGRGPNEQFF
TRBV10-2	once	TRBJ1-2	-	TGCGCCAGCAGTCCCCATGTTAGAGCTAATGGCTACACCTTC	CASSPHVRANGYTF
TRBV5-4	-	TRBJ2-5	-	TGTGCCAGCAGCTTGGGGGGTTCCCAAGAGACCCAGTACTTC	CASSLGGSQETQYF
TRBV5-6	-	TRBJ2-7	-	TGTGCCAGCAGCTCCTACAACTATTACGAGCAGTACTTC	CASSSYNYYEQYF
TRBV5-6	-	TRBJ2-1	-	TGTGCCAGCAGCCCCGGACTGGATGGGGATGAGCAGTTCTTC	CASSPGLDGDEQFF
TRBV6-5	-	TRBJ2-1	TRBD2	TGTGCCAGCAGTTACTCGAGCCAGCGGGGTTACAATGAGCAGTTCTTC	CASSYSSQRGYNEQFF
TRBV10-3	-	TRBJ2-1	-	TGTGCCATCAGTGAGTCTTGGAATGAGCAGTTCTTC	CAISESWNEQFF
TRBV5-6	once	TRBJ2-3	-	TGTGCCAGCAGCCCCACCCAGGATACGCAGTATTTT	CASSPTQDTQYF
TRBV7-6	once	TRBJ2-2	-	TGTGCCAGCAGCCTAACTTGGCCCGGGGAGCTGTTTTTT	CASSLTWPGELFF
TRBV5-5	-	TRBJ2-7	-	TGTGCCAGCAGCTTGTCCCCCCCCGGGAGTCTGCAGAACGAGCAGTACTTC	CASSLSPPGSLQNEQYF
TRBV6-6	-	TRBJ1-1	-	TGTGCCAGCAGTTACGGGGGGAGCACTGAAGCTTTCTTT	CASSYGGSTEAFF
TRBV6-1	-	TRBJ1-5	TRBD1	TGTGCCAGCAGGGGACAGGGGGGGAATCAGCCCCAGCATTTT	CASRGQGGNQPQHF
TRBV5-4	-	TRBJ2-1	TRBD1	TGTGCCAGCAGCTTGGAGGACAGGGGTTTCGATGAGCAGTTCTTC	CASSLEDRGFDEQFF
TRBV14	once	TRBJ2-7	-	TGTGCCAGCAGCCAAGTTCAGTTCGAGCAGTACTTC	CASSQVQFEQYF
TRBV6-1	-	TRBJ2-7	TRBD1	TGTGCCAGCAGTTCCGGGACAGGGAGCTCCTACGAGCAGTACTTC	CASSSGTGSSYEQYF
TRBV27	-	TRBJ2-5	-	TGTGCCAGCAGTTCCGGAACCTACCAAGAGACCCAGTACTTC	CASSSGTYQETQYF
TRBV7-9	-	TRBJ2-1	TRBD1	TGTGCCAGCAGCTTAGGGACAGGGTCGGCGGATGGCTACAATGAGCAGTTCTTC	CASSLGTGSADGYNEQFF
TRBV7-3	-	TRBJ2-3	-	TGTGCCAGCAGCTTGGGACTTAAGGGTGCAGATACGCAGTATTTT	CASSLGLKGADTQYF
TRBV5-1	-	TRBJ1-1	TRBD1	TGCGCCAGCAGCTTACAGGGGTTGGGGGCCACTGAAGCTTTCTTT	CASSLQGLGATEAFF
TRBV7-2	-	TRBJ2-1	TRBD2	TGTGCCAGCAGCTTAGATCCGGGAGGGCCGAATGAGCAGTTCTTC	CASSLDPGGPNEQFF
TRBV5-1	-	TRBJ1-5	TRBD1	TGCGCCAGCAGCCCAAGGACAGGGACAGGTCAGCCCCAGCATTTT	CASSPRTGTGQPQHF
TRBV12-5	once	TRBJ2-3	TRBD1	TGTGCTAGTGGTTTGGGTGTGGGACAGGGGACAGATACGCAGTATTTT	CASGLGVGQGTDTQYF
TRBV11-2	-	TRBJ2-1	-	TGTGCCAGCAGCTCCCCCTACAATGAGCAGTTCTTC	CASSSPYNEQFF
TRBV4-2	once	TRBJ2-3	TRBD1	TGTGCCAGCGGAAGGGGGCTCACAGATACGCAGTATTTT	CASGRGLTDTQYF
TRBV30	-	TRBJ2-1	-	TGTGCCTGGGGCAGGGTAGTGGATGAGCAGTTCTTC	CAWGRVVDEQFF
TRBV5-1	-	TRBJ2-2	TRBD2	TGCGCCAGCAGCAAGATCCAGGGAGGGGCCGGGGAGCTGTTTTTT	CASSKIQGGAGELFF
TRBV9	-	TRBJ2-2	TRBD2	TGTGCCAGCAGCGTAGCCTTAGCGGGAGCCGGGGAGCTGTTTTTT	CASSVALAGAGELFF
TRBV7-9	once	TRBJ1-2	TRBD1	TGTGCCAGCAGCTTAGTACAGGGGGCAGCCTATGGCTACACCTTC	CASSLVQGAAYGYTF
TRBV19	-	TRBJ1-5	TRBD1	TGTGCCAGTAGTATAGCGTCAGGGGGCGGCCCCTCAAATCAGCCCCAGCATTTT	CASSIASGGGPSNQPQHF
TRBV7-9	-	TRBJ2-7	-	TGTGCCAGCAGTCTCAAATCCTACGAGCAGTACTTC	CASSLKSYEQYF
TRBV6-5	-	TRBJ1-2	-	TGTGCCAGCACCCGGAGGGGCAGGGCTGTCTATGGCTACACCTTC	CASTRRGRAVYGYTF
TRBV2	-	TRBJ2-1	TRBD1	TGTGCCAGCTCCAGGGGACAGGGGGCAGACAATGAGCAGTTCTTC	CASSRGQGADNEQFF
TRBV19	few	TRBJ1-4	-	TGTGCCACCTCGCCTGGCAGAGGTGAAAAACTGTTTTTT	CATSPGRGEKLFF
TRBV7-9	few	TRBJ1-2	TRBD1	TGTGCCAGCAGCAAACAGGGGACCTATGGCTACACCTTC	CASSKQGTYGYTF
TRBV9	-	TRBJ1-1	TRBD1	TGTGCCAGCAGCCCTCGTAACAGACAGGGTCCGAACACTGAAGCTTTCTTT	CASSPRNRQGPNTEAFF
TRBV15	once	TRBJ2-5	-	TGTGCCACCAGCAGACCCCCGGGTCAGTTCGAGACCCAGTACTTC	CATSRPPGQFETQYF
TRBV11-2	-	TRBJ2-5	-	TGTGCCAGCAGCCGAGGACTTGTGAGAGGACCTGGGGAGACCCAGTACTTC	CASSRGLVRGPGETQYF
TRBV19	-	TRBJ2-3	-	TGTGCCAGTGGCACAGATACGCAGTATTTT	CASGTDTQYF
TRBV19	-	TRBJ1-5	-	TGTGCCAGTAGCATGAGGGGGGAGGATCAGCCCCAGCATTTT	CASSMRGEDQPQHF
TRBV10-2	-	TRBJ2-2	-	TGCGCCAGCATGGGGGGGCTCCTCACCGGGGAGCTGTTTTTT	CASMGGLLTGELFF